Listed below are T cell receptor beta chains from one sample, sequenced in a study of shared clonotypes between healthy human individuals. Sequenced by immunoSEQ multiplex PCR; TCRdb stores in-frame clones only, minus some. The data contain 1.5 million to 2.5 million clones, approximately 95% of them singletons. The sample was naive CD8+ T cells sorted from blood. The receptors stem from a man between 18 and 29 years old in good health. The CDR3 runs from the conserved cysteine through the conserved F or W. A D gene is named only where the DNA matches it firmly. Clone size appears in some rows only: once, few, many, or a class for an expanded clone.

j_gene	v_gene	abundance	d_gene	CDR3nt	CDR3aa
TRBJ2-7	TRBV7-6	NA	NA	TGTGCCAGCAGCTTATTTGAGGCCTACGAGCAGTACTTC	CASSLFEAYEQYF
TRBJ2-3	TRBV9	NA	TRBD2	TGTGCCAGCAGCGGGGCTTCGGGGGGAGATACGCAGTATTTT	CASSGASGGDTQYF
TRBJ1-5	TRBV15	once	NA	TGTGCCACCAGCAAAGAAGAAGGTCCCCGTGGGGCCCAGCATTTT	CATSKEEGPRGAQHF
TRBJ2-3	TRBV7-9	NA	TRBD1	TGTGCCAGCAGCTTATTGCAGGGGGCGGCAGATACGCAGTATTTT	CASSLLQGAADTQYF
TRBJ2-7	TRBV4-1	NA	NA	TGCGCCAGCAGCCAAGAGACAGTGACGCCCTACGAGCAGTACTTC	CASSQETVTPYEQYF
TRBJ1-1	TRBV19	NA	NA	TGTGCCAGTGCCGGGGCGGTGAACACTGAAGCTTTCTTT	CASAGAVNTEAFF
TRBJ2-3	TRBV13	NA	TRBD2	TGTGCCAGCAGCCCGGGACTAGCGGGGGGGCGTGATACGCAGTATTTT	CASSPGLAGGRDTQYF
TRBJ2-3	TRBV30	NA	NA	TGTGCCTGGACCCCTTCTACTCCCACAGATACGCAGTATTTT	CAWTPSTPTDTQYF
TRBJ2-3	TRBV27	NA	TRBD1	TGTGCCAGCAGTGACAGGGGAGTAGATACGCAGTATTTT	CASSDRGVDTQYF
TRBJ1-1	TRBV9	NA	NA	TGTGCCAGCAGCGAATACCCGGGAAACACTGAAGCTTTCTTT	CASSEYPGNTEAFF
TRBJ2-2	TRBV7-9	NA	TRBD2	TGTGCCAGCAGCGCACTAGCGGGAGGCGCCGGGGAGCTGTTTTTT	CASSALAGGAGELFF
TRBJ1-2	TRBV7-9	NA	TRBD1	TGTGCCAGCAGCCCGGGACAGGGTAACTATGGCTACACCTTC	CASSPGQGNYGYTF
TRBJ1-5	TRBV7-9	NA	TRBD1	TGTGCCAGCAGCTTAGATAGGACAGGGGTTAGACATTTT	CASSLDRTGVRHF
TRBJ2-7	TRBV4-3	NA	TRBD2	TGCGCCAGCAGCCAAGATGCGGGAGGGCTCGAGCAGTACTTC	CASSQDAGGLEQYF
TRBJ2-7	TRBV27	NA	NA	TGTGCCAGCAGTTTCGGATTTGAGGGCTACGAGCAGTACTTC	CASSFGFEGYEQYF
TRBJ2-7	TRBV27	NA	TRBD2	TGTGCCAGCAGTTACCAGTTCGCTACTAGCGTGACCTACGAGCAGTACTTC	CASSYQFATSVTYEQYF
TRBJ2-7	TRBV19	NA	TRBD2	TGTGCCAGTAGTATAGAGATTCTAGCGGTTTACGAGCAGTACTTC	CASSIEILAVYEQYF
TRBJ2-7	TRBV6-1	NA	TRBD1	TGTGCCAGCAGAGCCGGGACAGGGAACACCTACGAGCAGTACTTC	CASRAGTGNTYEQYF
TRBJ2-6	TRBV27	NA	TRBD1	TGTGCCAGCAGTCCCGGGACAGGGGAAACCAACGTCCTGACTTTC	CASSPGTGETNVLTF
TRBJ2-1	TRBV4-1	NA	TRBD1	TGCGCCAGCAGCCAAGAGGACAGGACTTACCACAATGAGCAGTTCTTC	CASSQEDRTYHNEQFF
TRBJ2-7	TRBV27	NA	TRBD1	TGTGCCAGCAGTGCCGGGACAGGGCTTTTCTCCTACGAGCAGTACTTC	CASSAGTGLFSYEQYF
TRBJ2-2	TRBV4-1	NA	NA	TGCGCCAGCAGCCCAGGGGCAACCGGGGAGCTGTTTTTT	CASSPGATGELFF
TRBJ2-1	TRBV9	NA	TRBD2	TGTGCCAGCAGCTCCCCTAGCGGGGGGGCCAATGAGCAGTTCTTC	CASSSPSGGANEQFF
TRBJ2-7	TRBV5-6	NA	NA	TGTGCCAGCAGCTTGGTCACATTAAGCTACGAGCAGTACTTC	CASSLVTLSYEQYF
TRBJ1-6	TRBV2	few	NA	TGTGCCAGCAGCGTTTCACCCCTCCACTTT	CASSVSPLHF
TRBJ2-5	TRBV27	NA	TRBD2	TGTGCCAGCAAGGGTAGCGGGGGTGTTGAGCAAGAGACCCAGTACTTC	CASKGSGGVEQETQYF
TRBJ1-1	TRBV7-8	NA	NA	TGTGCCAGCAGCTTAGATCCGACCCCTCTAGGGACTGAAGCTTTCTTT	CASSLDPTPLGTEAFF
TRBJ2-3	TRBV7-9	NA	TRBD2	TGTGCCAGCAGCTTAACGGCGCTAGCGGGAAGCACAGATACGCAGTATTTT	CASSLTALAGSTDTQYF
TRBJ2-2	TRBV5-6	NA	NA	TGTGCCAGCAGCTTTAATCCCGGGGAGCTGTTTTTT	CASSFNPGELFF
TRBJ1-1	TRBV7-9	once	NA	TGTGCCAGCAGCTTGGAGATTGGCACTGAAGCTTTCTTT	CASSLEIGTEAFF
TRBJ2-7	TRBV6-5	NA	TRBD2	TGTGCCAGCAGATATACTAGCGGGGGCTACGAGCAGTACTTC	CASRYTSGGYEQYF
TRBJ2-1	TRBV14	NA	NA	TGTGCCAGCAGCCAAGTGGCGGGAAGTGGTGTTGAGCAGTTCTTC	CASSQVAGSGVEQFF
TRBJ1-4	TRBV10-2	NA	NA	TGCGCCAGCACAAGGGATAATGAAAAACTGTTTTTT	CASTRDNEKLFF
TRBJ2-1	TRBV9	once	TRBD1	TGTGCCAGCAGCGTAGGGGACAGGGTCCATGAGCAGTTCTTC	CASSVGDRVHEQFF
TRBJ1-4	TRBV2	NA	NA	TGTGCCAGCGCGACTCTAGAAAAACTGTTTTTT	CASATLEKLFF
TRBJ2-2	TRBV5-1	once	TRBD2	TGCGCCAGCGGACTAACTCCGGGACTAGCTAACACCGGGGAGCTGTTTTTT	CASGLTPGLANTGELFF
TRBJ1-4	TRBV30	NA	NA	TGTGCCTGGGCCGGGACACATAATGAAAAACTGTTTTTT	CAWAGTHNEKLFF
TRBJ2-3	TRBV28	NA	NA	TGTGCCAGCAGTTTAGGACCGGGACTGGCACTAGATACGCAGTATTTT	CASSLGPGLALDTQYF
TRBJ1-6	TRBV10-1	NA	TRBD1	TGCGCCATACACAGGGGGTGGTCCTATAATTCACCCCTCCACTTT	CAIHRGWSYNSPLHF
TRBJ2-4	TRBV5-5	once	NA	TGTGCCAGCAGCTTGGAGGACACAAACATTCAGTACTTC	CASSLEDTNIQYF
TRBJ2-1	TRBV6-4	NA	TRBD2	TGTGCCAGCAGTGAGGGGGGAGGGTCCTACAATGAGCAGTTCTTC	CASSEGGGSYNEQFF
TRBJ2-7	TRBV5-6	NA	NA	TGTGCCAGCAGCTTGGATTCCCCACAACCTTACGAGCAGTACTTC	CASSLDSPQPYEQYF
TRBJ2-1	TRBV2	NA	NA	TGTGCCAGCCCGCCTGAGAGCTCCTACAATGAGCAGTTCTTC	CASPPESSYNEQFF
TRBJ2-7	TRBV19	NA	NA	TGTGCCAGTAGTATAGTGCGGGGGCCCTACGAGCAGTACTTC	CASSIVRGPYEQYF
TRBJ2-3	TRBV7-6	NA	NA	TGTGCCAGCAGCTTAGAAGGACCGACAGATACGCAGTATTTT	CASSLEGPTDTQYF
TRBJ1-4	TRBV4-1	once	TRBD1	TGCGCCAGCAGCCAAGTTCGGACAGCCGACAGGGGGTATAATGAAAAACTGTTTTTT	CASSQVRTADRGYNEKLFF
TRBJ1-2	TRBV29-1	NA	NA	TGCAGCGTTGTAGGACAGATCTCTAACTATGGCTACACCTTC	CSVVGQISNYGYTF
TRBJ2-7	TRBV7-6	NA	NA	TGTGCCAGCAGCTCTGGGAGTAAGCAGTACTTC	CASSSGSKQYF
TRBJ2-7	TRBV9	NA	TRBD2	TGTGCCAGCAGCGCCCGAGCTAGCGGGGGCTACGAGCAGTACTTC	CASSARASGGYEQYF
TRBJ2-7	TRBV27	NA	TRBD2	TGTGCCAGCAGTTTAAGCGGGGGTAGCTCCTACGAGCAGTACTTC	CASSLSGGSSYEQYF
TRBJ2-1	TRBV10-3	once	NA	TGTGCCATCAGCGCCAGGGTATCCTCTACTGGGAATGAGCAGTTCTTC	CAISARVSSTGNEQFF
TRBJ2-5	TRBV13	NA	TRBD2	TGTGCCAGCAGCCAGGCGGGAGCAGGCGAGACCCAGTACTTC	CASSQAGAGETQYF
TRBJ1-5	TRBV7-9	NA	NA	TGTGCCAGCAGTCCGGAATGGGGTGACAATCAGCCCCAGCATTTT	CASSPEWGDNQPQHF
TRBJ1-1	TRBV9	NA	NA	TGTGCCAGCAGCGCCGGGGGAGGGACTGAAGCTTTCTTT	CASSAGGGTEAFF
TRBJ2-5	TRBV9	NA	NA	TGTGCCAGCAGCGTAGGCAGGGTCGGTGAGACCCAGTACTTC	CASSVGRVGETQYF
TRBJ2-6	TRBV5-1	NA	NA	TGCGCCAGCAGCTCCCCCCTCGAGTCTGGGGCCAACGTCCTGACTTTC	CASSSPLESGANVLTF
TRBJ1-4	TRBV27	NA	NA	TGTGCCAGCAGCTCCATGGGGGCTCCCAATGAAAAACTGTTTTTT	CASSSMGAPNEKLFF
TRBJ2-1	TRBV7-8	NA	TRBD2	TGTGCCGGCCAGGAAGGGCTAGCGGGAAGCGACAATGAGCAGTTCTTC	CAGQEGLAGSDNEQFF
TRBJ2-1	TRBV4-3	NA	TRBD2	TGCGCCAGCAGCCTAGGGCTAGCGGGAGACAATGAGCAGTTCTTC	CASSLGLAGDNEQFF
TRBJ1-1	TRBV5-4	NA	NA	TGTGCCAGCAGCTCGTCGGGGTCCATGAACACTGAAGCTTTCTTT	CASSSSGSMNTEAFF